This TCR beta chain was identified during a study of identical twins. No donor was unhealthy or non-Caucasian. TCRdb recomputed calls from the 5' RACE reads with MiXCR, one row per CDR3 protein. The top ten hold about 9.1% of the sample, which has under 400,000 distinct CDR3 sequences, around 9.7% seen once. Worth noting for this clonotype: Its antigen is undetermined.

Study-wide points: It was possible that invariant MAIT and iNKT cells partly confounded the zero-insertion analyses. A cross-sectional statistical analysis, not follow-up of the same donors, supported the conclusions. High-abundance cord blood beta clonotypes had fewer insertions; memory repertoires showed none.

This CDR3 comprises 14 residues. V was clipped by 6 bases and J by 8 bases, with 14 bases between them. The chain has TRBV12-3 or TRBV12-4 and TRBJ1-6; possible D gene TRBD1, 6 bases. This TCR was sampled from a woman in her forties or fifties in good health. The sample consisted of naive T cells sorted from blood. In DNA, the CDR3 is TGTGCCAGCAGGGTTCGGGACATTTATTCACCCCTCCACTTT. This codes for CASRVRDIYSPLHF.